This T cell receptor beta chain was recovered during a study of blood T cell repertoires in COVID-19. Study context: T cells, B-cell-depleted T cells, or PBMCs provided the cDNA or gDNA that served as material.

Germline CDR1 KGHSH, CDR2 LQKENI. J gave up 6 bases and V 3 bases, and 9 bases lay outside the gene matches. The CDR3 spans 15 residues. Authors' data handling: Researchers report that nucleated cell counts were estimated from reference gene primer amplification. Clones were read by immunoSEQ multiplex PCR, and TCRdb kept only the in-frame ones, dropping some. The V and J calls and clone size were taken over from that table, and D and trimming were inferred from the DNA. In the table there are 250,000 to 350,000 clones, approximately 90% of which are singletons. Individuals drawn from approximately 22 US areas were roughly 18 to 89 years old. Two negative PCRs, clearance, or symptom resolution had been documented for recovered Cohort 3 donors.

The V call is TRBV18, the J call TRBJ2-3; TRBD2 matches at 7 bases. The sample was PBMCs or T cells enriched from blood (not recorded which). The origin of this receptor is a woman aged 25 to 39 who had recovered from COVID-19. DNA of the CDR3: TGTGCCAGCTCACCTGTCGAGGGAGGGCCGGATACGCAGTATTTT. It translates to CASSPVEGGPDTQYF.